The present T cell receptor beta chain was sequenced within a study of Graves' ophthalmopathy and Graves' hyperthyroidism (dated by TCRdb to the late 2010s). Concerning the study at large: A patient counted as having stable hyperthyroidism if there was no progression to ophthalmopathy within 18 months of follow-up. To explore V-J signatures that separate ophthalmopathy from hyperthyroidism, a discovery set of about 96 patients was enrolled, consisting of more than 40 with ophthalmopathy and approximately 57 with stable hyperthyroidism. After sampling, hyperthyroidism patients received methimazole starting at 30 mg daily, and ophthalmopathy patients received high-dose intravenous methylprednisolone. The independent validation cohort included about 19 hyperthyroidism patients plus 17 patients who later progressed from hyperthyroidism to ophthalmopathy. The study used signatures of the TCR beta repertoire to tell Graves' ophthalmopathy apart from Graves' hyperthyroidism and to predict which patients would progress to ophthalmopathy. In roughly 6 hyperthyroidism patients, T-cell repertoires of thyroid tissue and blood were compared. In total, some 130 blood samples were TCR-sequenced: approximately 42 ophthalmopathy, about 75 hyperthyroidism and around 17 hyperthyroidism-to-ophthalmopathy patients. The paper as a whole reports these results and caveats: In validation, the model predicted ophthalmopathy progression with less than 71% sensitivity and approximately 72% specificity; 12 predicted patients were CT-confirmed with GO in a median of around 6 months. Ophthalmopathy was separated from stable hyperthyroidism by the 13-signature model with roughly 87% sensitivity and about 81% specificity in cross-validation and with 80%/75% in the test set. Sample size was not predetermined statistically, and investigators were not blinded to group allocation. Most expanded thyroid clonotypes with frequency above 0.001 were also detected in blood, suggesting blood repertoires may reflect the thyroid immune response.

The length of the CDR3 is 14 amino acids, counting both ends. Only the CDR3 portion is preserved as DNA: 42 bases, with reading frame beginning at the first base. CDR1 and CDR2 are read off the germline V gene as MNHEY and SVGAGI. The germline ends are 12 bases apart after V is trimmed by 0 bases and J by 6 bases. For repertoire sequencing, TCR beta CDR3 regions were amplified from RNA transcripts. A first-round RT-PCR used HTBI primers with the Qiagen OneStep RT-PCR kit, followed by a second-round multiplex PCR, size selection and purification. Libraries were sequenced paired-end with 100 bp reads on an Illumina HiSeq2000. As for the original processing: Reads were processed with SOAPnuke, discarding reads with adapters, uncalled bases, mean Phred below 15, or no exact constant-primer or identifier match. High-quality paired reads were merged with COPE v1.2.5. Unique nucleotide sequences were defined as clonotypes and aligned to IMGT TRB V, D and J references using MiTCR v1.1. Analysis was restricted to V-J combinations with a frequency above 0.0001, which covered 98% to 99.2% of repertoires. A TCR clonal expansion and chaos score per V-J combination was defined as the ratio of F50 clonal expansion to chaos observed in the TCRdist matrix. Features were reduced by Welch's t-statistics and random forest to over 10 V-J combinations, which fed a naive Bayes classifier. The similarity between thyroid and blood repertoires was quantified using the Morisita-Horn index. TCRdb reanalyzed the raw reads on its own, using fastp at Q25 for trimming and MiXCR for clone calling, and kept in-frame beta chains. Each CDR3 protein gets just one entry, which takes the most common genes and DNA from the rows behind it. Here the V and J calls rest on TCRdb's processing, not on the authors' analysis. In this sample the table shows over a million distinct CDR3 sequences, 36% of which occur a single time. Of the sample, 11% is held by the ten largest clones.

Hyperthyroidism patients were newly diagnosed, with disease duration under 2 months, and aged 18 to 65 years. Anyone with other autoimmune diseases, uncontrolled infections, pregnancy or lactation was excluded from the study. Diagnosis was based on clinical symptoms, serum thyroxine, TRAb, thyroid ultrasound and orbital computed tomography. Total RNA was extracted with Trizol reagent and quality-checked on an Agilent 2100 Bioanalyzer. With regard to this clonotype: It lacks a known antigen. The CDR3 end shows no conserved phenylalanine or tryptophan, and so a read error is likely.

The chain joins TRBV6-5 to TRBJ2-7, with the D gene call left open. The sample consisted of peripheral blood or thyroid tissue (not recorded which). The sequence derives from an adult man with Graves' hyperthyroidism. The DNA sequence follows: TGTGCCAGCAGTTACTCAGGAATTTACGCCGAGCAGTACCTC. Its product reads: CASSYSGIYAEQYL.